A single sample is the source of the 25 T cell receptor beta chains below, sequenced in a study of cytomegalovirus exposure and HLA in healthy donors. The PCR made use of 60 Vbeta and 13 Jbeta primers. The table came from immunoSEQ multiplex PCR; TCRdb's copy has only in-frame clones and leaves some out. Of about 100,000 clones in the sample, 10% were seen once. The sample was PBMCs. These receptors originate from a man in his forties in good health and CMV-seropositive.

This clone was detected only a few times. The chain carries TRBV5-4 and TRBJ1-1; TRBD1 matches 7 bases. CDR1 and CDR2 (germline): SGHNT, YYREEE (reference sequence). Losses at the gene ends were 4 bases for V and 3 bases for J; bases not matched to a gene: 6. CDR3 length: 14 amino acids. This CDR3 is CASSRQGVDTEAFF. CDR3 DNA: TGTGCCAGCAGCCGACAGGGAGTAGACACTGAAGCTTTCTTT.

The table lists this clone with a few counts. The chain carries TRBV2 and TRBJ2-2; 7 bases map to TRBD1. This CDR3 has 14 residues. Germline loops: CDR1 SNHLY, CDR2 FYNNEI. V was pared by 6 bases and J by 4 bases, with 5 bases of the junction left unmatched. This CDR3 reads CASSPRTGTGELFF. The CDR3 DNA sequence: TGTGCCAGCAGCCCTAGGACAGGCACCGGGGAGCTGTTTTTT.

This chain uses TRBV6-5 with TRBJ1-6; possibly TRBD1 for D (6 bases). Deletions cut 8 bases from V and 5 bases from J, with 13 bases between. The CDR3 is made up of 14 amino acids. The germline gives CDR1 MNHEY, CDR2 SVGAGI. The CDR3 spells CASRLTGNNSPLHF. For the CDR3, the DNA is TGTGCCAGCCGCCTTACAGGGAATAATTCACCCCTCCACTTT.

This clone was counted a few times. The chain has TRBV6-6 and TRBJ2-4; 7 nucleotides line up with TRBD2. CDR1 and CDR2 (germline): MNHNY, SVGAGI (reference sequence). V trimming: 11 bases; J trimming: 7 bases; junction bases outside the gene matches: 11. This CDR3 is 13 amino acids long. This CDR3 reads CALGGGVGNIQYF. CDR3 bases: TGTGCCCTCGGCGGGGGTGTGGGGAACATTCAGTACTTC.

The chain combines TRBV5-5 with TRBJ1-5; D is uncertain. The germline V gene encodes CDR1 SGHKS and CDR2 YYEKEE (reference sequence). Trimming pared 4 bases from V and 4 bases from J, leaving 12 bases between. This CDR3 comprises 14 residues. The chain's CDR3 is CASSPSSENQPQHF. CDR3 coding DNA: TGTGCCAGCAGCCCTAGTTCGGAGAATCAGCCCCAGCATTTT.

This clone has a handful of counts. The V gene is TRBV4-3, the J gene TRBJ2-7; 8 nucleotides align to TRBD1. V lost 4 bases and J lost 6; bases outside the gene matches: 5. This CDR3 is built from 13 residues. Germline V gene sequence: CDR1 LGHNA, CDR2 YSLEER. For the CDR3, the DNA is TGCGCCAGCAGCCTCGGGACAGGATTCGAGCAGTACTTC. Its protein is CASSLGTGFEQYF.

The table lists this clone with a few counts. A junction boundary mismatches the germline segment, possibly from a read error. The sample holds other DNA sequences that translate to the same CDR3. V gene TRBV6-1 combines with J gene TRBJ2-7, with D perhaps matching TRBD1 (5 bases). The CDR3 contains 16 residues. Germline CDR1 reads MNHNS; CDR2 reads SASEGT. CDR3 sequence reads: CASSEAGNPGISEQYF. The CDR3, as DNA: TGTGCCAGCAGTGAAGCGGGAAACCCAGGGATCTCCGAGCAGTACTTT.

V usage is TRBV2 and J usage is TRBJ2-3, with 14 bases matching TRBD2. J lost 3 bases, V lost 7 bases, and 6 bases had no gene match. Per the germline V gene, CDR1 is SNHLY and CDR2 is FYNNEI. This CDR3 is built from 16 residues. As DNA, the CDR3 is TGTGCCAGCACCCCGACTAGCGGGAGGGGGACAGATACGCAGTATTTT. Translated: CASTPTSGRGTDTQYF.

The rearrangement uses TRBV6-5 and TRBJ1-1, with D tentatively TRBD1 (6 bases). The CDR3 length is 15 residues. Trimming took 0 bases from V and 1 from J, leaving 9 bases between them. Germline lookup yields CDR1 MNHEY and CDR2 SVGAGI. CDR3 bases: TGTGCCAGCAGTTACTCCGCACAGGGGAACACTGAAGCTTTCTTT. As protein: CASSYSAQGNTEAFF.

V and J are TRBV6-4 and TRBJ2-1, with D perhaps matching TRBD2 (5 bases). Between the trimmed V and J ends, which lost 3 bases and 8 bases, there was a span of 17 bases. Germline V gene lookup returns CDR1 MRHNA and CDR2 SNTAGT. The CDR3 contains 15 residues. CDR3 nucleotide sequence: TGTGCCAGCAGTGAAACGGCGACTATACCCCATGAGCAGTTCTTC. Encoded protein: CASSETATIPHEQFF.

The CDR3 DNA follows: TGCGCCAGCAGCCAAGCCGGGACTATAAAATTAGGGGGCTCCTACAATGAGCAGTTCTTC. Encoded protein: CASSQAGTIKLGGSYNEQFF. The chain employs TRBV4-1 and TRBJ2-1; a possible D gene is TRBD2 (7 bases). The CDR3 covers 20 residues. V was trimmed by 1 base and J by 0 bases, leaving 22 bases between them. Germline V gives CDR1 MGHRA, CDR2 YSYEKL.

The V call is TRBV13, the J call TRBJ1-1; unclear D gene. CDR3 length equals 11 residues. The germline V gene encodes CDR1 PRHDT and CDR2 FYEKMQ (reference sequence). V was cut by 7 bases and J by 3 bases, with 6 bases left in between. CDR3 sequence (DNA): TGTGCCAGCACCGAGGACACTGAAGCTTTCTTT. Translation gives CASTEDTEAFF.

This clone was counted a few times. The rearrangement links TRBV28 to TRBJ1-4, with TRBD1 identical over 7 bases. Germline loops: CDR1 MDHEN, CDR2 SYDVKM. Trimming cost V 5 bases and J 8 bases; bases outside gene matches: 8. The CDR3 extends over 14 amino acids. The CDR3 is CASSLSTGAEKLFF. The DNA for the CDR3 is TGTGCCAGCAGTCTCAGTACAGGGGCGGAAAAACTGTTTTTT.

This chain links TRBV5-1 with TRBJ2-2, with 11 bases matching TRBD2. Germline values: CDR1 SGHRS, CDR2 YFSETQ. The CDR3 consists of 17 residues. The J segment lost 2 bases and the V segment lost 4 bases, leaving 7 bases of the junction unmatched. CDR3 bases: TGCGCCAGCAGCCTACCGACTAGCGGGGTAAACACCGGGGAGCTGTTTTTT. This encodes CASSLPTSGVNTGELFF. The whole variable domain, filled in from reference TRBV5-1 and TRBJ2-2, reads KAGVTQTPRYLIKTRGQQVTLSCSPISGHRSVSWYQQTPGQGLQFLFEYFSETQRNKGNFPGRFSGRQFSNSRSEMNVSTLELGDSALYLCASSLPTSGVNTGELFFGEGSRLTVL.

The gene calls are TRBV2 and TRBJ2-5; 7 bases agree with TRBD1. This CDR3 comprises 13 residues. Trimming cost V 10 bases and J 0 bases; bases outside gene matches: 5. CDR1 is SNHLY, CDR2 FYNNEI, per germline. The CDR3 nucleotides are TGTGCCACCAAGGGACAGTACCAAGAGACCCAGTACTTC. This sequence encodes CATKGQYQETQYF.

The rearrangement links TRBV7-8 to TRBJ1-5, with D perhaps matching TRBD1 (6 bases). The V and J ends lost 3 bases and 6 bases respectively, with 12 bases between them. There are 14 residues in the CDR3. Germline V gives CDR1 SGHVS, CDR2 FQNEAQ. CDR3: CASSFSGASQPQHF. In nucleotides, the CDR3 is TGTGCCAGCAGCTTTTCAGGGGCAAGTCAGCCCCAGCATTTT.

This clone was counted only a few times. The chain links TRBV10-3 to TRBJ2-1; TRBD2 agrees at 7 bases. CDR1 and CDR2 from the germline V gene are ENHRY and SYGVKD. Losses at the gene ends were 8 bases for V and 5 bases for J; bases not matched to a gene: 6. The CDR3 is 13 amino acids. In nucleotides, the CDR3 is TGTGCCATCTCACTAGCGCCGAACAATGAGCAGTTCTTC. Its protein product is CAISLAPNNEQFF.

The chain joins TRBV28 to TRBJ1-5, with 11 bases aligning to TRBD1. Trimming cost V 5 bases and J 7 bases; bases outside gene matches: 4. The germline V gene encodes CDR1 MDHEN and CDR2 SYDVKM. This CDR3 contains 14 residues. This CDR3 is CASSGQGADQPQHF. Written as DNA, the CDR3 is TGTGCCAGCAGTGGACAGGGGGCCGACCAGCCCCAGCATTTT.

This clone was detected a few times. V and J are TRBV5-1 and TRBJ2-7, with 8 bases matching TRBD2. The CDR3 has 15 amino acids. Losses at the gene ends were 0 bases for V and 4 bases for J; bases not matched to a gene: 6. Germline V gene sequence: CDR1 SGHRS, CDR2 YFSETQ. CDR3 bases: TGCGCCAGCAGCTTGGCGACAGCGGGAGCGTACGAGCAGTACTTC. This codes for CASSLATAGAYEQYF.

This clone has more than one count but fewer than ten. At one end the junction does not follow the germline gene, possibly because of a read error. V is TRBV7-7 and J is TRBJ2-5; D is perhaps TRBD2 (5 bases). This CDR3 spans 14 amino acids. Germline CDR1 reads SSHAT; CDR2 reads FNYEAQ (reference sequence). The CDR3 sequence is CASSFRSGLETQYF. The CDR3, as DNA: TGTGCTAGCAGCTTTAGGTCGGGGTTGGAGACCCAGTACTTC.

This clone was counted a few times. The chain joins TRBV27 to TRBJ2-1; 10 nucleotides match TRBD2. The length of the CDR3 is 15 residues. The V gene end was trimmed by 5 bases and the J gene end by 7 bases; junction bases not matched to a gene: 8. The germline CDR1 and CDR2 sequences are MNHEY and SMNVEV (reference sequence). Written as DNA, the CDR3 is TGTGCCAGCAGTCCGCTAGCGGGAGTCAATAATGAGCAGTTCTTC. This sequence encodes CASSPLAGVNNEQFF.

This sequence joins TRBV4-2 and TRBJ2-6; maybe TRBD1 (5 bases). The V gene's germline CDR1 is LGHNA and CDR2 YNFKEQ. The CDR3 contains 14 residues. V lost 5 bases to trimming and J lost 7 bases, with 12 bases between them. CDR3 residues: CASSKGFGANVLTF. The DNA of the CDR3 is TGTGCCAGCAGCAAGGGGTTTGGAGCCAACGTCCTGACTTTC.

This clone was seen only a few times. The V and J genes are TRBV2 and TRBJ2-2, with TRBD2 identical over 15 bases. Germline V gene data show CDR1 as SNHLY and CDR2 as FYNNEI. CDR3 length: 17 residues. V shed 7 bases and J 7 bases; nucleotides not matched to a gene: 10. The DNA for the CDR3 is TGTGCCAGCAAACCCGGACTAGCGGGAGGGGGGTTCGGGGAGCTGTTTTTT. Amino acid sequence: CASKPGLAGGGFGELFF.

The J gene is TRBJ1-4, the V gene TRBV25-1; D remains ambiguous. The CDR3 is 16 residues long. CDR1 is MGHDK and CDR2 is SYGVNS in the germline V gene. V lost 1 base and J 8 bases, leaving 17 bases between the germline ends. The DNA of the CDR3 is TGTGCCAGCAGTGAATCTCGGGGTCCGCGGGAGGAAAAACTGTTTTTT. This translates into CASSESRGPREEKLFF. Supplemented by reference TRBV25-1 and TRBJ1-4, the full variable domain reads EADIYQTPRYLVIGTGKKITLECSQTMGHDKMYWYQQDPGMELHLIHYSYGVNSTEKGDLSSESTVSRIRTEHFPLTLESARPSHTSQYLCASSESRGPREEKLFFGSGTQLSVL.

This clone was observed a few times. The rearrangement joins TRBV2 to TRBJ2-4, with TRBD2 matching 10 bases. The CDR3 runs 15 residues. Germline CDR1 and CDR2: SNHLY and FYNNEI. V trimming: 9 bases; J trimming: 0 bases; junction bases outside the gene matches: 5. The CDR3 region is CASLAGGLAKNIQYF. CDR3 DNA: TGTGCCAGTTTAGCGGGAGGCTTAGCCAAAAACATTCAGTACTTC.